The T cell receptor (beta chain) under discussion was sequenced for a study of T cell repertoires in cytomegalovirus infection. Study at large: Alongside well-studied HLA-B-restricted CMV epitopes, recently identified HLA-C-restricted CMV epitopes were also used. General study points: Dominating the ex vivo response were HLA-C-restricted CMV-specific TCR beta clonotypes. Summed frequency of public TCR beta families distinguished CMV carriers with the relevant HLA.

V dropped 5 bases and J dropped 7; count of bases not matched to a gene: 6. CDR3 length equals 14 residues. TCRdb fed the reads into MiXCR, producing one record per CDR3 protein. Of about 920,000 distinct CDR3 sequences listed, around a third were seen once; the top ten hold over 12%. Concerning this clonotype: The antigen is unknown.

This sample comprised cultured CD8+ T cells from PBMCs, obtained from culture after CMV antigen stimulation. This TCR was recovered from a human donor in good health (CMV status not recorded). Some clones in this sample may be carry-over from other donors' samples. V and J are TRBV12-3 or TRBV12-4 and TRBJ1-2; 11 bases fit TRBD1. In DNA, the CDR3 is TGTGCCAGCAGTCTCGGACAGGGGGCGTCTGGCTACACCTTC. Translated: CASSLGQGASGYTF.